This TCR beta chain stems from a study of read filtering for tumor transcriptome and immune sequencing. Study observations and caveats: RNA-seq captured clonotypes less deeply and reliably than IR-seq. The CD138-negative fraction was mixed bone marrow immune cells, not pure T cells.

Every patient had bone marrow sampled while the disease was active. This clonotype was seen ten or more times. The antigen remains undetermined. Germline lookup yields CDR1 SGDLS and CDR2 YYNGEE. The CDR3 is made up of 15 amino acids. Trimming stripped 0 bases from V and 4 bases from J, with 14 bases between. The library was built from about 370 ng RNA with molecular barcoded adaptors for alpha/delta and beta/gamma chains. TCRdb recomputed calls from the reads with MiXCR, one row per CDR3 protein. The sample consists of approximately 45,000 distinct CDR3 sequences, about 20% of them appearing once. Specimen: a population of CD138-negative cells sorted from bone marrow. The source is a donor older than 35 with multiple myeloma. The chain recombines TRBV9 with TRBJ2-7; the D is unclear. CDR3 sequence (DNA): TGTGCCAGCAGCGTAGGACCGGGTTCCGAGTACGAGCAGTACTTC. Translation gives CASSVGPGSEYEQYF.